The 23 T cell receptor beta chains below come from one sample, sequenced in a study of blood T cells in healthy people across ages. Together with a sample-barcoded 5' primer, a J-beta primer mix was included in a second PCR lasting 7 to 11 cycles. TCRdb re-called the 5' RACE reads through MiXCR, storing one row per CDR3 protein. The sample includes nearly 800,000 distinct CDR3 sequences, roughly 50% of them seen just once. Material: blood. These receptors were taken from a man aged 40-55 years in good health.

This sequence joins TRBV27 and TRBJ1-6, with D unclear. This CDR3 has 14 residues. Per germline, CDR1 MNHEY and CDR2 SMNVEV (reference sequence). V was pared by 5 bases and J by 3 bases, with 8 bases between. The CDR3 DNA reads TGTGCCAGCAGTCGGCCGGGCTATAATTCACCCCTCCACTTT. Protein sequence: CASSRPGYNSPLHF.

This clonotype has only a few counts. The chain joins TRBV12-3 or TRBV12-4 to TRBJ2-5; TRBD1 agrees at 7 bases. The closer fit of TRBJ2-7 to the DNA end suggests the J call may be wrong. This CDR3 comprises 15 residues. CDR3 DNA sequence: TGTGCCAGCAGTTTAAACAGGGGCTCCCCCTACGAGCAGTACTTC. Amino acid sequence: CASSLNRGSPYEQYF.

This sequence joins TRBV6-2 or TRBV6-3 and TRBJ2-5, with D perhaps matching TRBD2 (5 bases). The V and J ends lost 4 bases and 5 bases respectively, with 26 bases between them. CDR3 length: 18 residues. The germline gives CDR1 MNHEY, CDR2 SVGEGT. The CDR3 region has the DNA TGTGCCAGCAGTTCCCAAATTCCGGGGAGCTCAGTCCTTGAGACCCAGTACTTC. Protein product: CASSSQIPGSSVLETQYF.

The V and J genes are TRBV20-1 and TRBJ2-1; 7 nucleotides agree with TRBD2. The CDR3 has 16 residues. Trimming at V came to 0 bases and at J to 0 bases, leaving 5 bases not matched to a gene. The germline V gene encodes CDR1 DFQATT and CDR2 SNEGSKA (reference sequence). Here the CDR3 reads CSARDWGGSSYNEQFF. The CDR3 DNA sequence: TGCAGTGCTAGAGATTGGGGGGGAAGCTCCTACAATGAGCAGTTCTTC.

This clonotype was seen ten or more times. The V call is TRBV5-6, the J call TRBJ2-3; D gene ambiguous. V was clipped by 1 base and J by 0 bases, with 9 bases between them. From germline, CDR1 is SGHDT and CDR2 YYEEEE. CDR3 length equals 15 residues. CDR3 amino acids: CASSLTPLSTDTQYF. The CDR3 DNA reads as TGTGCCAGCAGCTTGACACCTCTCAGCACAGATACGCAGTATTTT.

V usage is TRBV15 and J usage is TRBJ1-1; 9 positions agree with TRBD1. Germline assignment: CDR1 LNHNV and CDR2 YYDKDF (reference sequence). The CDR3 is 13 amino acids. Trimming cost V 10 bases and J 3 bases; bases outside gene matches: 6. The CDR3 spells CASKTGGDTEAFF. The CDR3 coding sequence is TGTGCCAGTAAGACAGGGGGGGACACTGAAGCTTTCTTT.

This chain uses TRBV28 with TRBJ2-3; D not certain. Looked up from germline, CDR1 is MDHEN and CDR2 is SYDVKM. The CDR3 runs 14 residues. Trimming removed 10 bases from V and 3 bases from J, with 17 bases in between. CDR3 in amino acids: CATGDDLGTDTQYF. As DNA, the CDR3 is TGTGCCACCGGAGACGACCTCGGGACAGATACGCAGTATTTT.

The chain combines TRBV6-2 or TRBV6-3 with TRBJ1-2; D uncertain. The V gene's germline CDR1 is MNHEY and CDR2 SVGEGT. CDR3 length: 13 residues. Trimming shortened V by 5 bases and J by 7 bases, and 14 bases separated the two germline ends. The CDR3 coding sequence is TGTGCCAGCAGTGACCGAGTTCGATCTGGCTACACCTTC. Encoded protein: CASSDRVRSGYTF.

The table lists this clonotype with a few counts. CDR3 sequence: CASSQAQGEVDYGYTF. Here the CDR3 DNA reads TGTGCCAGCAGCCAAGCGCAGGGAGAGGTCGACTATGGCTACACCTTC. The chain joins TRBV4-2 to TRBJ1-2; D might be TRBD1 (5 bases). The germline CDR1 and CDR2 sequences are LGHNA and YNFKEQ. V dropped 1 base and J dropped 3 bases, with 15 bases sitting between them. The length of the CDR3 is 16 residues.

This clonotype has more than one count but fewer than ten. The V gene is TRBV29-1, the J gene TRBJ2-7, with 8 bases aligning to TRBD1. Germline V lookup: CDR1 SQVTM, CDR2 ANQGSEA. The CDR3 extends over 14 amino acids. With 4 bases clipped from V and 3 bases from J, the junction kept 8 bases outside the gene matches. This CDR3 reads CSVAAGGEGYEQYF. The CDR3 region has the DNA TGCAGCGTTGCGGCAGGGGGCGAAGGCTACGAGCAGTACTTC.

This clonotype has more than one count but fewer than ten. The CDR3 protein is CASSPSVAKNIQYF. CDR3 in DNA: TGTGCCAGCAGCCCGTCTGTAGCCAAAAACATTCAGTACTTC. The chain recombines TRBV7-2 with TRBJ2-4; D gene uncertain. Trimming removed 5 bases from V and 0 bases from J, with 8 bases in between. This CDR3 comprises 14 residues. Germline V gene lookup returns CDR1 SGHTA and CDR2 FQGNSA.

This sequence joins TRBV25-1 and TRBJ1-1; possibly TRBD1 for D (6 bases). Germline values: CDR1 MGHDK, CDR2 SYGVNS. Trimming removed 4 bases from V and 1 base from J, with 13 bases in between. The CDR3 is made up of 15 amino acids. The CDR3 loop reads CASSGLGQTNTEAFF. CDR3 coding DNA: TGTGCCAGCAGTGGCCTTGGACAGACGAACACTGAAGCTTTCTTT.

The chain joins TRBV30 to TRBJ2-1; D is perhaps TRBD1 (5 bases). The CDR3 contains 13 residues. Germline assignment: CDR1 GTSNPN and CDR2 SVGIG (reference sequence). Trimming cost V 0 bases and J 2 bases, with 5 bases left between them. Here the CDR3 reads CAWSVGAYNEQFF. The CDR3 DNA reads as TGTGCCTGGAGTGTAGGGGCCTACAATGAGCAGTTCTTC. Full variable domain (missing parts from reference TRBV30 and TRBJ2-1): SQTIHQWPATLVQPVGSPLSLECTVEGTSNPNLYWYRQAAGRGLQLLFYSVGIGQISSEVPQNLSASRPQDRQFILSSKKLLLSDSGFYLCAWSVGAYNEQFFGPGTRLTVL.

This rearrangement joins TRBV20-1 to TRBJ2-3, with TRBD1 matching over 7 bases. Looked up from germline, CDR1 is DFQATT and CDR2 is SNEGSKA (reference sequence). The CDR3 loop spans 14 amino acids. J was trimmed by 6 bases and V by 6 bases; bases with no gene match: 12. CDR3 loop: CSAQKGASADTQYF. DNA of the CDR3: TGCAGTGCACAAAAGGGGGCGAGTGCTGATACGCAGTATTTT.

The chain links TRBV14 to TRBJ2-6, with no clear D. CDR3 size: 13 residues. CDR1 and CDR2 (germline): SGHDN, FVKESK. Trimming cost V 5 bases and J 10 bases, with 12 bases left between them. The CDR3 bases are TGTGCCAGCAGCATCGCAAACATAAACGTCCTGACTTTC. This codes for CASSIANINVLTF. Looking up the rest from reference TRBV14 and TRBJ2-6 gives the full variable domain: EAGVTQFPSHSVIEKGQTVTLRCDPISGHDNLYWYRRVMGKEIKFLLHFVKESKQDESGMPNNRFLAERTGGTYSTLKVQPAELEDSGVYFCASSIANINVLTFGAGSRLTVL.

This rearrangement joins TRBV28 to TRBJ2-5; 12 bases map to TRBD2. Germline CDR1 is MDHEN and CDR2 is SYDVKM. The CDR3 runs to 15 residues. V shed 5 bases, J shed 5 bases, and the junction held 6 bases outside the gene matches. CDR3 region: CASSPSGREWETQYF. CDR3 DNA: TGTGCCAGCAGTCCTAGCGGGAGGGAGTGGGAGACCCAGTACTTC.

The rearrangement joins TRBV5-6 to TRBJ2-3; 8 bases fit TRBD2. The V gene end was trimmed by 1 base and the J gene end by 13 bases; junction bases not matched to a gene: 8. The CDR3 totals 13 residues. The germline CDR1 and CDR2 sequences are SGHDT and YYEEEE. CDR3 DNA sequence: TGTGCCAGCAGCTTGACCCCGGGACTAGGGAAGTATTTT. Translation: CASSLTPGLGKYF.

The V call is TRBV6-5, the J call TRBJ1-4; maybe TRBD1 (5 bases). V was clipped by 4 bases and J by 7 bases, with 13 bases between them. Germline V lookup: CDR1 MNHEY, CDR2 SVGAGI. CDR3 size: 14 residues. The chain's CDR3 is CASSSGTTPEKLFF. CDR3 DNA: TGTGCCAGCAGTTCCGGGACCACTCCTGAAAAACTGTTTTTT.

The chain recombines TRBV6-1 with TRBJ1-1; D not certain. Between the trimmed V and J ends, which lost 7 bases and 8 bases, there was a span of 8 bases. The CDR3 loop spans 10 amino acids. CDR1 MNHNS and CDR2 SASEGT come from the germline V gene. The CDR3 reads CASTSREAFF. CDR3 coding DNA: TGTGCCAGCACTTCACGAGAAGCTTTCTTT.

This clonotype was picked up a small number of times. The chain joins TRBV28 to TRBJ2-1, with D perhaps TRBD1 (5 bases). The germline CDR1 and CDR2 sequences are MDHEN and SYDVKM. The V end was cut by 5 bases, the J end by 5 bases, with 13 bases between. The CDR3 covers 14 residues. CDR3 sequence reads: CASSPRVTNNEQFF. The CDR3, as DNA: TGTGCCAGCAGTCCCAGGGTAACCAACAATGAGCAGTTCTTC.

The rearrangement links TRBV15 to TRBJ1-2; D gene ambiguous. Looked up from germline, CDR1 is LNHNV and CDR2 is YYDKDF (reference sequence). The length of the CDR3 is 14 residues. V was shortened by 4 bases and J by 8 bases, with 17 bases between the two germline ends. The CDR3 sequence: CATSTNDPERGYTF. CDR3 in DNA: TGTGCCACCAGCACAAATGACCCCGAGCGGGGCTACACCTTC.

This chain links TRBV7-2 with TRBJ2-1, with TRBD2 identical over 9 bases. The CDR3 contains 16 residues. Per the germline V gene, CDR1 is SGHTA and CDR2 is FQGNSA. Trimming cost V 4 bases and J 7 bases; bases outside gene matches: 11. Written as DNA, the CDR3 is TGTGCCAGCAGCTCCTTTAGCGGGAGTATTTGGAATGAGCAGTTCTTC. Its translation is CASSSFSGSIWNEQFF. Full variable domain (missing parts from reference TRBV7-2 and TRBJ2-1): GAGVSQSPSNKVTEKGKDVELRCDPISGHTALYWYRQSLGQGLEFLIYFQGNSAPDKSGLPSDRFSAERTGGSVSTLTIQRTQQEDSAVYLCASSSFSGSIWNEQFFGPGTRLTVL.

The chain joins TRBV24-1 to TRBJ2-4; 7 positions match TRBD2. J was trimmed by 0 bases and V by 3 bases; bases with no gene match: 13. Looked up from germline, CDR1 is KGHDR and CDR2 is SFDVKD. The CDR3 sequence is 19 residues long. The CDR3 DNA reads TGTGCCACCAGTGATCCCGGGACCCGGACTAGATTAGCCAAAAACATTCAGTACTTC. Protein sequence: CATSDPGTRTRLAKNIQYF.